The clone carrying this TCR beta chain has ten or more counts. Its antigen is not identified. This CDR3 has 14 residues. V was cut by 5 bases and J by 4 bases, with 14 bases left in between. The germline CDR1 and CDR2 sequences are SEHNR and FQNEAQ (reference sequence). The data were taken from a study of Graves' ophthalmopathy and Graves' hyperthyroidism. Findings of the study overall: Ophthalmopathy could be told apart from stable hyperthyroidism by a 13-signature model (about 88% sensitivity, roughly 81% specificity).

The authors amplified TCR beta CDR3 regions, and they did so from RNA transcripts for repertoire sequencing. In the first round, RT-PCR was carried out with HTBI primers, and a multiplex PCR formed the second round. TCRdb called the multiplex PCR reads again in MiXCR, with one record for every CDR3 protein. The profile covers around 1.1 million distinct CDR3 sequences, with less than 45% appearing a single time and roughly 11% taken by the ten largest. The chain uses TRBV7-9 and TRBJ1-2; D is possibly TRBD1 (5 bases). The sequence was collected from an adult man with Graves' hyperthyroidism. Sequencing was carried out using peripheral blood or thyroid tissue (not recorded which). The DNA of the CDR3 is TGTGCCAGCAGCCATGACAGAAGGGGCTATGGCTACACCTTC. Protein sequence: CASSHDRRGYGYTF.